These 31 T cell receptor beta chains share one sample of origin, sequenced in a study of T cell responses to AZD1222 COVID-19 vaccine. Sequencing was performed with immunoSEQ multiplex PCR; in TCRdb, only in-frame clones are kept and a portion is missing. Among 85,000 to 120,000 clones, roughly 88% were seen once, and the ten largest hold approximately 4.7%. Sequenced here: peripheral blood, sampled on day 0 of AZD1222 vaccination. The receptors come from an adult in good health.

The gene calls are TRBV5-5 and TRBJ1-1; possible D gene TRBD1, 6 bases. The V gene's germline CDR1 is SGHKS and CDR2 YYEKEE (reference sequence). Trimming cost V 1 base and J 5 bases, with 18 bases left between them. This CDR3 spans 16 amino acids. CDR3 sequence (DNA): TGTGCCAGCAGCTTGCATCCCTCGGGGGCAGGAACTGAAGCTTTCTTT. Protein sequence: CASSLHPSGAGTEAFF.

V usage is TRBV7-3 and J usage is TRBJ2-7; D perhaps matches TRBD2 (6 bases). Looked up from germline, CDR1 is SGHTA and CDR2 is FQGTGA. V gave up 1 base and J gave up 0 bases, with 13 bases separating them. This CDR3 is built from 16 residues. This CDR3 reads CASSLIGSGSSYEQYF. The CDR3 bases are TGTGCCAGCAGCTTAATTGGGAGCGGGTCCTCCTACGAGCAGTACTTC.

The rearrangement links TRBV9 to TRBJ2-1; a possible D gene is TRBD1 (6 bases). The CDR3 sequence is 16 residues long. The V and J ends lost 0 bases and 8 bases respectively, with 18 bases between them. Germline lookup yields CDR1 SGDLS and CDR2 YYNGEE. Here the CDR3 reads CASSVEVGAGAYEQFF. CDR3 coding DNA: TGTGCCAGCAGCGTAGAGGTTGGGGCAGGGGCTTATGAGCAGTTCTTC.

The rearrangement uses TRBV28 and TRBJ1-2; 9 bases map to TRBD1. Germline CDR1 is MDHEN and CDR2 is SYDVKM. Unmatched junction bases numbered 4, after V lost 7 bases and J lost 4 bases. The CDR3 is 13 residues long. CDR3 in amino acids: CASKTGGFYGYTF. The CDR3 coding sequence is TGTGCCAGCAAAACAGGGGGCTTCTATGGCTACACCTTC.

V usage is TRBV3-1 (or the pseudogene TRBV3-2) and J usage is TRBJ2-2, with TRBD2 matching 8 bases. The ends lost 4 bases at V and 5 bases at J; junction bases unmatched: 6. Germline V lookup: CDR1 LGHDT, CDR2 YNNKEL (reference sequence). This CDR3 region has 15 residues. The CDR3 sequence is CASSRPGLVTGELFF. The CDR3, as DNA: TGTGCCAGCAGCCGGCCGGGACTAGTAACCGGGGAGCTGTTTTTT.

This clone appeared a single time. The chain carries TRBV11-3 and TRBJ2-2, with D possibly being TRBD2 (5 bases). V was clipped by 2 bases and J by 2 bases, with 9 bases between them. This CDR3 spans 15 amino acids. CDR1 is SGHNT and CDR2 is YENEEA in the germline V gene. The CDR3 loop is CASSLLRENTGELFF. CDR3 sequence (DNA): TGTGCCAGCAGCTTATTGAGGGAAAACACCGGGGAGCTGTTTTTT.

The chain joins TRBV5-1 to TRBJ1-2; D gene uncertain. Trimming cost V 2 bases and J 5 bases, with 10 bases left between them. Germline lookup yields CDR1 SGHRS and CDR2 YFSETQ. The CDR3 is 13 amino acids. The CDR3, as DNA: TGCGCCAGCAGCTTTCCAACGGAATATGGCTACACCTTC. Its protein is CASSFPTEYGYTF.

This clone was seen once. The J gene is TRBJ1-2, the V gene TRBV3-1 (or the pseudogene TRBV3-2), with 9 bases that match TRBD1. Germline trimming cut 4 bases from V and 4 bases from J; bases unmatched to any gene: 4. The CDR3 is 14 residues long. Germline V CDR1 and CDR2: LGHDT, YNNKEL (reference sequence). CDR3 in DNA: TGTGCCAGCAGCCCGACAGGGGGGGGCTATGGCTACACCTTC. Protein: CASSPTGGGYGYTF.

J is TRBJ2-1 and V is TRBV5-6; 7 nucleotides align to TRBD1. V lost 4 bases, J lost 12 bases, and 10 bases stayed unmatched. Germline lookup yields CDR1 SGHDT and CDR2 YYEEEE. This CDR3 contains 13 residues. The CDR3 coding sequence is TGTGCCAGCAGCAAGGGACAGCCTAATAGGCAGTTCTTC. The encoded protein is CASSKGQPNRQFF.

The chain carries TRBV18 and TRBJ2-1; D not resolved. V shed 3 bases and J shed 3 bases, with 9 bases lying between them. Germline V CDR1 and CDR2: KGHSH, LQKENI. The length of the CDR3 is 14 residues. CDR3 sequence: CASSPTGFYNEQFF. For the CDR3, the DNA is TGTGCCAGCTCACCGACTGGTTTCTACAATGAGCAGTTCTTC.

This rearrangement joins TRBV6-4 to TRBJ2-3; perhaps TRBD1 as D (8 bases). CDR1 MRHNA and CDR2 SNTAGT come from the germline V gene. The CDR3 is made up of 14 amino acids. The V gene lost 6 bases and the J gene lost 4 bases, with 14 bases spanning the gap. Here the CDR3 DNA reads TGTGCCAGCAGCGGACAGGGAGGGTCAGATACGCAGTATTTT. Amino acid sequence: CASSGQGGSDTQYF.

In this sample, this clone turned up a few times. The V and J genes are TRBV7-9 and TRBJ2-6; 8 positions agree with TRBD2. The germline gives CDR1 SEHNR, CDR2 FQNEAQ (reference sequence). There are 13 residues in the CDR3. CDR3 in amino acids: CAGGGSGANVLTF. Here the CDR3 DNA reads TGTGCTGGCGGGGGGTCTGGGGCCAACGTCCTGACTTTC.

V and J are TRBV6-5 and TRBJ2-7, with TRBD2 identical over 7 bases. The V and J ends lost 1 base and 3 bases, in that order; junction bases with no gene match: 6. This CDR3 is 15 amino acids long. Germline V lookup: CDR1 MNHEY, CDR2 SVGAGI. CDR3 nucleotides: TGTGCCAGCAGTTACTATTGGGGGGGTATCTACGAGCAGTACTTC. It specifies CASSYYWGGIYEQYF.

CDR3 loop: CASRGQGAFSPLHF. The CDR3 DNA is TGTGCCAGCAGAGGACAGGGGGCCTTCTCACCCCTCCACTTT. The chain employs TRBV27 and TRBJ1-6; TRBD1 matches at 11 bases. With V trimmed by 6 bases and J by 10 bases, 5 bases remained unmatched. This CDR3 is built from 14 residues. Germline V gene data show CDR1 as MNHEY and CDR2 as SMNVEV (reference sequence).

Only a few counts were recorded for this clone. The CDR3 loop reads CASSQGQGWGYEQYF. The DNA of the CDR3 is TGCGCCAGCAGCCAGGGACAGGGCTGGGGCTACGAGCAGTACTTC. The chain is built from TRBV4-1 and TRBJ2-7, with 9 nucleotides matching TRBD1. This CDR3 is 15 amino acids long. The germline CDR1 and CDR2 sequences are MGHRA and YSYEKL. The J segment lost 3 bases and the V segment lost 3 bases, leaving 6 bases of the junction unmatched.

This chain joins TRBV19 and TRBJ1-1; D unresolved. The V gene's germline CDR1 is LNHDA and CDR2 SQIVND (reference sequence). V was clipped by 5 bases and J by 4 bases, with 17 bases between them. The CDR3 extends over 15 amino acids. The CDR3 reads CASSGETGAATEAFF. The CDR3 nucleotides read TGTGCCAGTAGTGGGGAGACGGGTGCCGCCACTGAAGCTTTCTTT.

The chain combines TRBV23-1 with TRBJ2-7, with D tentatively TRBD1 (5 bases). TRBV23-1 is sorted into the ORF group, with uncertain function. V lost 0 bases to trimming and J lost 3 bases, with 12 bases between them. CDR3 size: 15 residues. Written as DNA, the CDR3 is TGCGCCAGCAGTCAATCGGGCAGGGTCGGCTACGAGCAGTACTTC. It yields the protein CASSQSGRVGYEQYF.

The rearrangement uses TRBV6-5 and TRBJ1-5, with D uncertain. The germline V and J ends were trimmed by 3 bases and 5 bases, with 8 bases remaining between them. The CDR3 consists of 13 residues. Germline V gene lookup returns CDR1 MNHEY and CDR2 SVGAGI. The chain's CDR3 is CASSYFRDQPQHF. The CDR3 nucleotides read TGTGCCAGCAGTTATTTCCGAGATCAGCCCCAGCATTTT.

The chain uses TRBV5-1 and TRBJ1-1, with D possibly TRBD1 on 6 matching bases. This CDR3 is 14 amino acids long. Germline-derived CDR1 and CDR2 are SGHRS and YFSETQ. Trimming removed 4 bases at V and 5 bases at J, with 15 bases between. The CDR3 DNA is TGCGCCAGCAGCCTCAGGGGAGGGGAGACTGAAGCTTTCTTT. It codes for CASSLRGGETEAFF.

The rearrangement joins TRBV25-1 to TRBJ1-1; D ambiguous. The germline V gene encodes CDR1 MGHDK and CDR2 SYGVNS. There are 15 residues in the CDR3. Between the trimmed V and J ends, which lost 5 bases and 2 bases, there was a span of 15 bases. This CDR3 reads CASSSNGLSNTEAFF. The CDR3 nucleotides are TGTGCCAGCAGTTCTAACGGACTATCCAACACTGAAGCTTTCTTT.

The chain is built from TRBV14 and TRBJ2-4, with D maybe TRBD1 (5 bases). CDR1 is SGHDN, CDR2 FVKESK, per germline. The V end was cut by 0 bases, the J end by 0 bases, with 12 bases between. This CDR3 region has 17 residues. The CDR3 loop is CASSQDLTVLAKNIQYF. The CDR3 region has the DNA TGTGCCAGCAGCCAAGATCTGACAGTTCTAGCCAAAAACATTCAGTACTTC. The variable domain in full, with the rest retrieved from reference TRBV14 and TRBJ2-4, is EAGVTQFPSHSVIEKGQTVTLRCDPISGHDNLYWYRRVMGKEIKFLLHFVKESKQDESGMPNNRFLAERTGGTYSTLKVQPAELEDSGVYFCASSQDLTVLAKNIQYFGAGTRLSVL.

This clone has a handful of counts. The V call is TRBV5-8, the J call TRBJ2-5, with 14 bases aligning to TRBD2. The germline V gene encodes CDR1 SGHTS and CDR2 YDEGEE. The CDR3 covers 16 residues. V dropped 0 bases and J dropped 5; count of bases not matched to a gene: 3. The CDR3 loop reads CASSLEGLAGEETQYF. The CDR3 nucleotides are TGTGCCAGCAGCTTGGAGGGACTAGCGGGAGAGGAGACCCAGTACTTC.

The chain is built from TRBV5-1 and TRBJ1-5; D remains unclear. Trimming removed 0 bases at V and 1 base at J, with 8 bases between. CDR1 is SGHRS, CDR2 YFSETQ, per germline. There are 15 residues in the CDR3. CDR3 residues: CASSLEGTSNQPQHF. The CDR3 DNA follows: TGCGCCAGCAGCTTGGAAGGTACAAGCAATCAGCCCCAGCATTTT.

A word on this clone: Relative to the germline gene, one junction end is altered; a read error may explain this. The chain is built from TRBV28 and TRBJ1-1; D call uncertain. The CDR3 is 12 amino acids. Germline V gene sequence: CDR1 MDHEN, CDR2 SYDVKM. In nucleotides, the CDR3 is TGTGCCAGCAGTTTATGGAACGCTGAAGCTTTCTTT. Amino acid sequence: CASSLWNAEAFF.

The gene calls are TRBV5-1 and TRBJ1-2; no clear D gene. Germline-derived CDR1 and CDR2 are SGHRS and YFSETQ. The CDR3 consists of 13 residues. The ends were cut back, 4 bases at V and 0 bases at J, with 7 bases in the middle. CDR3 in amino acids: CASSPTTNYGYTF. CDR3 DNA sequence: TGCGCCAGCAGCCCCACAACTAACTATGGCTACACCTTC. Looking up the rest from reference TRBV5-1 and TRBJ1-2 gives the full variable domain: KAGVTQTPRYLIKTRGQQVTLSCSPISGHRSVSWYQQTPGQGLQFLFEYFSETQRNKGNFPGRFSGRQFSNSRSEMNVSTLELGDSALYLCASSPTTNYGYTFGSGTRLTVV.

The chain is built from TRBV5-8 and TRBJ1-4; D is ambiguous. Between the trimmed V and J ends, which lost 0 bases and 1 base, there was a span of 10 bases. Germline CDR1 is SGHTS and CDR2 is YDEGEE. This CDR3 region has 16 residues. This CDR3 reads CASSLVAARTNEKLFF. The CDR3 DNA is TGTGCCAGCAGCTTGGTGGCAGCCCGAACTAATGAAAAACTGTTTTTT.

The chain combines TRBV19 with TRBJ2-1, with 10 bases lining up with TRBD1. CDR1 and CDR2 (germline): LNHDA, SQIVND (reference sequence). The CDR3 length is 15 residues. Trimming at V came to 7 bases and at J to 9 bases, leaving 12 bases not matched to a gene. CDR3: CASTRPGTGASEQFF. CDR3 coding DNA: TGTGCCAGTACCCGTCCCGGGACAGGGGCAAGTGAGCAGTTCTTC.

This clone came up a few times. J is TRBJ2-7 and V is TRBV30; D remains unclear. Between the trimmed V and J ends, which lost 0 bases and 1 base, there was a span of 10 bases. The germline V gene encodes CDR1 GTSNPN and CDR2 SVGIG (reference sequence). The CDR3 is 14 residues long. The CDR3 DNA follows: TGTGCCTGGAGTGTACAGAAAAGATCCTACGAGCAGTACTTC. This sequence encodes CAWSVQKRSYEQYF.

This clone was detected a few times. The J gene is TRBJ2-7, the V gene TRBV27, with D possibly matching TRBD1 (5 bases). Germline lookup yields CDR1 MNHEY and CDR2 SMNVEV (reference sequence). Deletions cut 1 base from V and 5 bases from J, with 15 bases between. The CDR3 covers 15 residues. The CDR3 bases are TGTGCCAGCAGTTTATGGCAGGGCGGATTAGACGAGCAGTACTTC. This sequence encodes CASSLWQGGLDEQYF.

The J gene is TRBJ1-6, the V gene TRBV5-1; D is perhaps TRBD1 (6 bases). V lost 0 bases to trimming and J lost 2 bases, with 12 bases between them. The CDR3 is 17 residues long. CDR1 is SGHRS and CDR2 is YFSETQ in the germline V gene. The DNA of the CDR3 is TGCGCCAGCAGCTTGGATGGGGGCGCAACCTATAATTCACCCCTCCACTTT. Encoded protein: CASSLDGGATYNSPLHF.

The chain carries TRBV7-2 and TRBJ1-4; D is undetermined. Germline lookup yields CDR1 SGHTA and CDR2 FQGNSA. The germline V and J ends were trimmed by 0 bases and 4 bases, with 12 bases remaining between them. The CDR3 consists of 16 residues. The CDR3 sequence: CASSLAGAGINEKLFF. For the CDR3, the DNA is TGTGCCAGCAGCTTAGCGGGAGCAGGAATTAATGAAAAACTGTTTTTT. Looking up the rest from reference TRBV7-2 and TRBJ1-4 gives the full variable domain: GAGVSQSPSNKVTEKGKDVELRCDPISGHTALYWYRQSLGQGLEFLIYFQGNSAPDKSGLPSDRFSAERTGGSVSTLTIQRTQQEDSAVYLCASSLAGAGINEKLFFGSGTQLSVL.